A selection of T cell receptor beta chains follows, all from one sample in a study of blood T cell repertoires in COVID-19. Method: immunoSEQ multiplex PCR; TCRdb's copy keeps in-frame clones and lacks some. The sample lists 280,000 or so clones; around 85% were seen once. Sequenced input: PBMCs or T cells enriched from blood (not recorded which). The receptors were sampled from a woman in her fifties or sixties who had recovered from COVID-19. CDR3s include the opening cysteine and the closing phenylalanine or tryptophan. D genes are given only for firm matches. Part of the rows lack a size; the others show once, few, many or a class for expanded clones.

>few|TRBJ1-1|TRBV29-1|.
CSALDEEGVIAEAFF
TGCAGCGCCCTGGACGAAGAAGGGGTTATAGCTGAAGCTTTCTTT
>.|TRBJ2-1|TRBV11-2|TRBD1
CASSLGTGSSYNEQFF
TGTGCCAGCAGCCTCGGGACAGGGAGCTCCTACAATGAGCAGTTCTTC
>.|TRBJ2-7|TRBV4-3|.
CASSQVGSAYEQYF
TGCGCCAGCAGCCAAGTCGGGTCCGCCTACGAGCAGTACTTC
>.|TRBJ1-1|TRBV5-5|TRBD1
CASSFLGQGNTEAFF
TGTGCCAGCAGCTTTTTAGGACAGGGGAACACTGAAGCTTTCTTT
>.|TRBJ1-3|TRBV10-1|.
CASSPGIVPGNTIYF
TGCGCCAGCAGTCCAGGGATAGTACCTGGAAACACCATATATTTT
>once|TRBJ1-2|TRBV19|.
CASRARDSYPYGYTF
TGTGCCAGTAGAGCCAGAGACTCCTATCCCTATGGCTACACCTTC
>.|TRBJ2-3|TRBV24-1|.
CATSDFRQTDTQYF
TGTGCCACCAGTGATTTTCGACAGACAGATACGCAGTATTTT
>few|TRBJ1-1|TRBV11-2|.
CASSWLHGGTEAFF
TGTGCCAGCAGCTGGCTCCACGGGGGTACTGAAGCTTTCTTT
>.|TRBJ2-7|TRBV5-1|TRBD1
CASSQGQVGYEQYF
TGCGCCAGCAGCCAGGGACAGGTCGGTTACGAGCAGTACTTC
>few|TRBJ1-3|TRBV19|.
CASRVQGASGNTIYF
TGTGCCAGTAGGGTACAGGGAGCCTCTGGAAACACCATATATTTT
>once|TRBJ1-4|TRBV18|.
CASSDTGGRSEKLFF
TGTGCCAGCTCCGACACAGGAGGGCGTAGTGAAAAACTGTTTTTT
>.|TRBJ1-6|TRBV6-5|.
CASTRATGNSPLHF
TGTGCCAGCACTCGAGCAACAGGGAATTCACCCCTCCACTTT
>few|TRBJ2-7|TRBV7-2|.
CASSLTHTSYEQYF
TGTGCCAGCAGCTTAACCCATACCAGCTACGAGCAGTACTTC
>.|TRBJ1-5|TRBV28|.
CASWSGWQPQHF
TGTGCCAGCTGGTCAGGGTGGCAGCCCCAGCATTTT
>.|TRBJ1-1|TRBV3-1/TRBV3-2|.
CASSPHGRGKRPEAFF
TGTGCCAGCAGCCCACACGGGAGGGGAAAACGACCTGAAGCTTTCTTT
>.|TRBJ1-1|TRBV2|TRBD1
CATDPPHSPGSGGTEAFF
TGTGCCACCGATCCTCCCCACTCGCCCGGTTCAGGGGGAACTGAAGCTTTCTTT
>.|TRBJ2-2|TRBV5-1|.
CASSLGVVDTGELFF
TGCGCCAGCAGCTTAGGGGTGGTCGACACCGGGGAGCTGTTTTTT
>.|TRBJ2-7|TRBV19|.
CASRGASGEQYF
TGTGCCAGTAGAGGGGCCTCGGGCGAGCAGTACTTC
>.|TRBJ2-7|TRBV29-1|TRBD1
CSVERDRVIYEQYF
TGCAGCGTTGAAAGGGACAGGGTAATCTACGAGCAGTACTTC
>.|TRBJ2-5|TRBV15|.
CATSRDRHMETQYF
TGTGCCACCAGCAGAGACAGACACATGGAGACCCAGTACTTC
>.|TRBJ2-7|TRBV4-2|TRBD2
CASSQDSGRIEQYF
TGTGCCAGCAGCCAAGATAGCGGGAGAATCGAGCAGTACTTC
>.|TRBJ2-1|TRBV27|TRBD1
CASSPRTGQPFF
TGTGCCAGCAGTCCCAGGACAGGGCAGCCGTTCTTC
>.|TRBJ2-7|TRBV19|.
CASSIGAPNEQYF
TGTGCCAGTAGTATAGGCGCTCCGAACGAGCAGTACTTC
>.|TRBJ1-2|TRBV28|TRBD1
CASSLKGDRGFIYGYTF
TGTGCCAGCAGTCTTAAGGGAGACAGGGGGTTCATCTATGGCTACACCTTC
>.|TRBJ1-6|TRBV7-2|TRBD1
CASSRDRERSPLHF
TGTGCCAGCAGCCGGGACAGGGAGAGATCACCCCTCCACTTT
>.|TRBJ2-2|TRBV28|TRBD2
CASQTSGGGTGELFF
TGTGCCAGCCAGACTAGCGGGGGGGGCACCGGGGAGCTGTTTTTT
>.|TRBJ2-2|TRBV11-2|.
CASSPDRRDTGELFF
TGTGCCAGCAGCCCCGATCGGAGGGACACCGGGGAGCTGTTTTTT
>.|TRBJ1-2|TRBV19|.
CASSMSKGGAYGYTF
TGTGCCAGTAGTATGAGTAAAGGAGGGGCCTATGGCTACACCTTC
>.|TRBJ2-7|TRBV19|.
CASSKDSVGYEQYF
TGTGCCAGTAGTAAGGACAGTGTGGGATACGAGCAGTACTTC
>.|TRBJ2-2|TRBV6-4|.
CASSPQGGGELFF
TGTGCCAGCAGTCCACAGGGCGGCGGGGAGCTGTTTTTT
>.|TRBJ2-7|TRBV18|TRBD2
CASSPGTSAVLEQYF
TGTGCCAGCTCACCAGGGACTAGCGCCGTTTTGGAGCAGTACTTC
>.|TRBJ2-7|TRBV2|TRBD1
CASRRGSGGTSYEQYF
TGTGCCAGCAGAAGAGGCTCAGGGGGAACCTCCTACGAGCAGTACTTC
>.|TRBJ2-1|TRBV7-8|.
CASSLVSPNEQFF
TGTGCCAGCAGCTTAGTCAGTCCCAATGAGCAGTTCTTC
>.|TRBJ2-2|TRBV19|TRBD1
CASYPRTGGPNTGELFF
TGTGCCAGTTACCCCCGGACAGGGGGCCCGAACACCGGGGAGCTGTTTTTT
>.|TRBJ1-4|TRBV7-2|.
CASSLEYSNGKLFF
TGTGCCAGCAGCTTAGAATATTCTAATGGAAAACTGTTTTTT
>.|TRBJ1-4|TRBV25-1|.
CASTPRGVREKLFF
TGTGCCAGCACACCCAGGGGAGTTCGTGAAAAACTGTTTTTT
>.|TRBJ1-4|TRBV5-1|.
CASSLNSRDQGKLFF
TGCGCCAGCAGCTTGAATTCGCGGGACCAAGGAAAACTGTTTTTT
>.|TRBJ2-1|TRBV4-2|TRBD2
CASSQAAGGIGNEQFF
TGTGCCAGCAGCCAGGCAGCGGGAGGGATTGGCAATGAGCAGTTCTTC
>.|TRBJ2-2|TRBV18|TRBD2
CASSIGLAETGELFF
TGTGCCAGCTCAATAGGACTAGCGGAAACCGGGGAGCTGTTTTTT
>.|TRBJ2-7|TRBV2|TRBD2
CASKAATGLAGPSYEQYF
TGTGCCAGCAAGGCAGCCACCGGCCTAGCGGGTCCCTCCTACGAGCAGTACTTC
>.|TRBJ1-4|TRBV12-3/TRBV12-4|.
CASSFREKLFF
TGTGCCAGCAGTTTCCGTGAAAAACTGTTTTTT
>.|TRBJ2-2|TRBV5-1|.
CASSWSGTLKGGELFF
TGCGCCAGCAGCTGGTCCGGGACTCTCAAGGGCGGGGAGCTGTTTTTT
>.|TRBJ2-3|TRBV6-5|TRBD2
CASSYRLAATQYF
TGTGCCAGCAGTTACAGACTAGCGGCCACGCAGTATTTT
>.|TRBJ2-7|TRBV12-3/TRBV12-4|TRBD1
CASRPPGGEQYF
TGTGCCAGCAGACCCCCAGGGGGCGAGCAGTACTTC
>.|TRBJ1-1|TRBV10-3|.
CAISELMNTEAFF
TGTGCCATCAGCGAACTTATGAACACTGAAGCTTTCTTT
>.|TRBJ2-1|TRBV24-1|TRBD1
CATSDRGTGPLGQFF
TGTGCCACCAGTGATCGGGGGACAGGGCCCCTCGGGCAGTTCTTC
>once|TRBJ1-2|TRBV28|TRBD1
CASQAGTDGYTF
TGTGCCAGTCAGGCGGGGACAGATGGCTACACCTTC
>.|TRBJ1-2|TRBV7-3|.
CASSLMPGNYGYTF
TGTGCCAGCAGCTTAATGCCAGGGAACTATGGCTACACCTTC
>.|TRBJ2-2|TRBV6-2/TRBV6-3|TRBD2
CASSPAGGAGVLTGELFF
TGTGCCAGCAGTCCAGCTGGGGGAGCGGGGGTCCTCACCGGGGAGCTGTTTTTT
>.|TRBJ2-7|TRBV29-1|TRBD1
CSVEGRGSSYEQYF
TGCAGCGTTGAGGGCAGGGGGTCGTCCTACGAGCAGTACTTC
>once|TRBJ2-1|TRBV30|TRBD1
CAVGQGAYNEQFF
TGTGCCGTCGGACAGGGTGCCTACAATGAGCAGTTCTTC
>.|TRBJ2-3|TRBV4-2|TRBD2
CASSQVLAGADTQYF
TGTGCCAGCAGCCAGGTACTAGCGGGGGCAGATACGCAGTATTTT
>.|TRBJ2-1|TRBV4-1|.
CASSRPRDTLSSAQFF
TGCGCCAGCAGCCGTCCCCGGGACACCTTATCATCGGCGCAGTTCTTC
>.|TRBJ1-2|TRBV7-8|.
CASSIADSGAYGYTF
TGTGCCAGCAGCATAGCGGACAGCGGAGCGTATGGCTACACCTTC
>.|TRBJ1-6|TRBV3-1/TRBV3-2|.
CASRPWPNSPLHF
TGTGCCAGCAGACCCTGGCCAAATTCACCCCTCCACTTT
>.|TRBJ1-4|TRBV2|TRBD1
CASTPDRGKKLFF
TGTGCCAGCACCCCGGACAGGGGGAAAAAACTGTTTTTT
>.|TRBJ2-2|TRBV29-1|TRBD1
CSFRDRANTGELFF
TGCAGCTTCCGGGACAGGGCCAACACCGGGGAGCTGTTTTTT